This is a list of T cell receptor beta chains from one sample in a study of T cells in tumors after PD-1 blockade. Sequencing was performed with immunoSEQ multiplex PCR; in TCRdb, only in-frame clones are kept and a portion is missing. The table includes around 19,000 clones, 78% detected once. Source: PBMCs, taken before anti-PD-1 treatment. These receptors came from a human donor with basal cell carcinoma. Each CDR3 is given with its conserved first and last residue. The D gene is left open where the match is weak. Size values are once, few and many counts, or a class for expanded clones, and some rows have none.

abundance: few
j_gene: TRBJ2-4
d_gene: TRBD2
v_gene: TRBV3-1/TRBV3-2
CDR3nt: TGTGCCAGCAGCCAAGATTCTAGGGCGGGGGGGCCTATGGGCAAAAACATTCAGTACTTC
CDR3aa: CASSQDSRAGGPMGKNIQYF

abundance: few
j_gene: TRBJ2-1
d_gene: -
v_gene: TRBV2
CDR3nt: TGTCCCAGCTGTTATGGGGGGGCGGGGGTGGGGAGCTCCTACAATGAGCAGTTCTTC
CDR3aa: CPSCYGGAGVGSSYNEQFF

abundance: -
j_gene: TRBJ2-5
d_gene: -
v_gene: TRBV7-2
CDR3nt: TGTGCCAGCAGTTCAAACCCGGCTCTCACAGGGCAAGAGACCCAGTACTTC
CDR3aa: CASSSNPALTGQETQYF

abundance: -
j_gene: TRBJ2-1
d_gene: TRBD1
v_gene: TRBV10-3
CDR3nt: TGTGCCATCAGTGCCCCGGACAGGGATGCTAACAATGAGCAGTTCTTC
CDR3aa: CAISAPDRDANNEQFF

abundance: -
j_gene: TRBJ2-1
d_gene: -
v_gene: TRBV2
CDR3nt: TGTCCCCGCTGTCATGGGGGGGCGCGGGCGGGGAGCTCCTACAATGAGCAGTTCTTC
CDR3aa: CPRCHGGARAGSSYNEQFF

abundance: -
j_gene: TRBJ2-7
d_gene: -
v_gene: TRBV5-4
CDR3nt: TGTGCCAGCAGCTCCCTCGGAAGGCCCGGGGTATCCGAGCAGTACTTC
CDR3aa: CASSSLGRPGVSEQYF

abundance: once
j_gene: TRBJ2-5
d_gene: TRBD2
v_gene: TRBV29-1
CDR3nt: TGCAGCGTTCGCCTAGCGGGGGCCCGCTCTCCAGAGACCCAGTACTTC
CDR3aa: CSVRLAGARSPETQYF

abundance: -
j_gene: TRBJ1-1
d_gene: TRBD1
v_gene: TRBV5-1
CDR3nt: TGCGCCAGCAGCTGGGACAGAAACACTGAAGCTTTCTTT
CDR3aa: CASSWDRNTEAFF

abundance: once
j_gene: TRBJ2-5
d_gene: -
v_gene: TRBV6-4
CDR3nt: TGTGCCAGCAGCCCATCGCCGGGGAGCCAAGAGACCCAGTACTTC
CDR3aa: CASSPSPGSQETQYF

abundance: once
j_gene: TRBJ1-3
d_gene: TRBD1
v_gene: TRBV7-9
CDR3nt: TGTGCTACCAGGGGGCGGAGGAACACCATATATTTT
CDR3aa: CATRGRRNTIYF

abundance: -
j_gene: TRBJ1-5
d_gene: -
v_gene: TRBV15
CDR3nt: TGTGCCACCAGCAGGGCGAGGCGTCAGCCCCAGCATTTT
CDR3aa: CATSRARRQPQHF

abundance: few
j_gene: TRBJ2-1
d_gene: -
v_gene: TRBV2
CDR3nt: TGTGCCAGCTGTGACGGGTGGGCGGGGGCGGGGAGCTCCTACAATGAGCAGTTCTTC
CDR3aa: CASCDGWAGAGSSYNEQFF

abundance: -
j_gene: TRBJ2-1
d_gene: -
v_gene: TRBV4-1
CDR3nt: TGCGCCAGCAGCCAGTTTTATATTTTTCGACGGGGCGACCCCAATGAGCAGTTCTTC
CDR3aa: CASSQFYIFRRGDPNEQFF

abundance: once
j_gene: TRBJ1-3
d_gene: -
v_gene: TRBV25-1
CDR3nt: TGTGCCACCCTGGACGGGGTTTTGGACACCATATATTTT
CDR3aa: CATLDGVLDTIYF

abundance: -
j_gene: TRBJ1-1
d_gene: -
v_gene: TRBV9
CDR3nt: TGTGCCAGCAGCGTAGCTCAGGGTTCTGACACTGAAGCTTTCTTT
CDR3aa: CASSVAQGSDTEAFF

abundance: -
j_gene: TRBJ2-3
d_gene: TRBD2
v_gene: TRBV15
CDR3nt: TGTGCCACCAGCAGAGTCGCCGAAATAGGACTAGCGGGAGCATCAAATACGCAGTATTTT
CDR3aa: CATSRVAEIGLAGASNTQYF

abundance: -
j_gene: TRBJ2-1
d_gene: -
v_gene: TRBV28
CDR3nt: TGTGCCGCGGCCGGGACTCAGGGAAATGAGCAGTTCTTC
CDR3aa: CAAAGTQGNEQFF

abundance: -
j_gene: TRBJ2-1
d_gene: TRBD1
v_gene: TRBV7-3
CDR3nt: TGTGCCAGCAGCTTTGGACAGGGTGATGAGCAGTTCTTC
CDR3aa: CASSFGQGDEQFF

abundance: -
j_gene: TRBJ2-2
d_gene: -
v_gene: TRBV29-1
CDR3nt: TGCAGCGCTATTGGGGCCGACTTCTCCAGGGAGCTGTTTTTT
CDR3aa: CSAIGADFSRELFF

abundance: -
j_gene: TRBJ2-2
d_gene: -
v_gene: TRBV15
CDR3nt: TGTGCCACCAGCAGAGATTTCTGGGGGAACACCGGGGAGCTGTTTTTT
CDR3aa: CATSRDFWGNTGELFF

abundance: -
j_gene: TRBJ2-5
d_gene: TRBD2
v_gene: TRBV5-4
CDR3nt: TGTGCCAGCAGCTTGGCGGGAGGGGAGACCCAGTACTTC
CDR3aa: CASSLAGGETQYF

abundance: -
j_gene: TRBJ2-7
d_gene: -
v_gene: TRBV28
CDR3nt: TGTGCCAGCAGTCCCCAGGGGCGGGAGTACGAGCAGTACTTC
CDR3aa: CASSPQGREYEQYF

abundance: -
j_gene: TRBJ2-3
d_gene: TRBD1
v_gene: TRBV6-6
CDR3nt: TGTGCCAGCAGTTACCCCCGGACAGGCAGCACAGATACGCAGTATTTT
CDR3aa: CASSYPRTGSTDTQYF

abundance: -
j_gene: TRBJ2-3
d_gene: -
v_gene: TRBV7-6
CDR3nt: TGTGCCAGCAGCTTAGAGACCCCAACAGGGAGCACAGATACGCAGTATTTT
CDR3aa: CASSLETPTGSTDTQYF

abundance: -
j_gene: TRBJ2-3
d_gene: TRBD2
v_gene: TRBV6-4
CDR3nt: TGTGCCAGCGGGACTAGCGAGAGCACAGATACGCAGTATTTT
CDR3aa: CASGTSESTDTQYF

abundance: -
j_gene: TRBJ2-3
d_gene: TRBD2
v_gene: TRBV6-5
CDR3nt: TGTGCCAGCAGGAGGAGGGCCGGGGGGACAGATACGCAGTATTTT
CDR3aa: CASRRRAGGTDTQYF

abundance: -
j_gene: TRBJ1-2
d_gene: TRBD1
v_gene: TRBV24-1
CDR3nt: TGTGCCACCAGTGAGGCAGGGGGCGGATGGGATGGCTACACCTTC
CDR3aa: CATSEAGGGWDGYTF

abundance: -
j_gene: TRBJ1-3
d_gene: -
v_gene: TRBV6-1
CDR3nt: TGTGCCAGCAGTGAAGTCGGGGGATCGGGAAACACCATATATTTT
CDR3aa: CASSEVGGSGNTIYF

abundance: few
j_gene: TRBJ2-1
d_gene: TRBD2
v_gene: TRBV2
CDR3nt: TGTGCCAGCTGTGACGGGGGGGCGGGGGCGGGGAGCTCCTACAATGAGCAGTTCTTC
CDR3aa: CASCDGGAGAGSSYNEQFF

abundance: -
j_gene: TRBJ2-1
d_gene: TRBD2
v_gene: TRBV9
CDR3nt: TGTGCCAGCAGTTTTTGGCGGGGGGAGCCCTACAATGAGCAGTTCTTC
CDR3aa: CASSFWRGEPYNEQFF

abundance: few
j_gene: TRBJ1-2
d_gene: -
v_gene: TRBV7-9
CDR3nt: TGTGCCAGCAGCTTAGCAGCAGGACGGGTTGGCTATGGCTACACCTTC
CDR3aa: CASSLAAGRVGYGYTF

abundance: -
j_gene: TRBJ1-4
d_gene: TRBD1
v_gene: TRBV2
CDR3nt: TGTGCCAGCAGTGTCCAGGGGGAGGGGGAAAAACTGTTTTTT
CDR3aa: CASSVQGEGEKLFF

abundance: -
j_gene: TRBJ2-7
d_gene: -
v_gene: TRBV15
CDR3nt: TGTGCCACCAGCCGGGGCTTCGAGCAGTACTTC
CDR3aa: CATSRGFEQYF

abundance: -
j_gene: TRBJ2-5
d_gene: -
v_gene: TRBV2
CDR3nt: TGTGCCAGCAGGGGGGACTGGACTCAAGAGACCCAGTACTTC
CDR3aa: CASRGDWTQETQYF

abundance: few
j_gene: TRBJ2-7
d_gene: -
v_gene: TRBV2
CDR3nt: TGTGCCAGCAGTGAAAGGGGGATCGACTACGAGCAGTACTTC
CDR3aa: CASSERGIDYEQYF

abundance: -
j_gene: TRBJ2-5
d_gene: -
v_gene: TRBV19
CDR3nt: TGTGCCAGTAGTGTGGGGGTTGGTAAAGGTGAAGAGACCCAGTACTTC
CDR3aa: CASSVGVGKGEETQYF

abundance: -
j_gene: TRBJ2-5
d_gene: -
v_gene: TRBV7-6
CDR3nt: TGTGCCAGCAGCTTACAAGAGACCCAGTACTTC
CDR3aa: CASSLQETQYF

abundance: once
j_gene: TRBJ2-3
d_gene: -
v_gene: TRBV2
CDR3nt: TGTGCCAGCAGTGAAGCTTGGGTGGCCTCGCAGTATTTT
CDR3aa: CASSEAWVASQYF

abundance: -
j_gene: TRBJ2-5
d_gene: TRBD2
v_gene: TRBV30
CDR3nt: TGTGCCTGGACTAGCGGGGGTGCCCAAGAGACCCAGTACTTC
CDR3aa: CAWTSGGAQETQYF

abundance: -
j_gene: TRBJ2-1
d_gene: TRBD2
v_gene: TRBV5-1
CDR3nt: TGCGCCAGCAGCCCCAGACTAGCGGGATTGGTCAATGAGCAGTTCTTC
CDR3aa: CASSPRLAGLVNEQFF

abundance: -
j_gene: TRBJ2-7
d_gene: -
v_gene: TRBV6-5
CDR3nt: TGTGCCAGCAGTAGGGGGGACTACGAGCAGTACTTC
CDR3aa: CASSRGDYEQYF

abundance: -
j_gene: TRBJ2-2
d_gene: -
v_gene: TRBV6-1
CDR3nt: TGTGCCAGCAGTGAAATGTGGGCCGTGAACACCGGGGAGCTGTTTTTT
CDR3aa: CASSEMWAVNTGELFF

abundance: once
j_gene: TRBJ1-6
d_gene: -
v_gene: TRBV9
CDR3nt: TGTGCCAGCAGCGCCGGGGGGGGCAGGGGAAATTCACCCCTCCACTTT
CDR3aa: CASSAGGGRGNSPLHF

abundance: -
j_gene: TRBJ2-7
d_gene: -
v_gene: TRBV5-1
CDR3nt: TGCGCCAGCAGCGTGGCAGGGTTCGACGAGCAGTACTTC
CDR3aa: CASSVAGFDEQYF

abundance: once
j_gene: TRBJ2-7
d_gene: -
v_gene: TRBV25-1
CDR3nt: TGTGCCAGCAGTGAATACAACGGAGACTCCTACGAGCAGTACTTC
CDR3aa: CASSEYNGDSYEQYF

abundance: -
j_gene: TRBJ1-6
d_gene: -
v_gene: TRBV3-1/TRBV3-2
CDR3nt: TGTGCCAGCAGCCTTCAGTGTCCCATTCATAATTCACCCCTCCACTTT
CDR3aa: CASSLQCPIHNSPLHF